A selection of T cell receptor beta chains follows, all from one sample in a study of blood T cell repertoires in COVID-19. The repertoire was sequenced with immunoSEQ multiplex PCR; TCRdb's copy has only in-frame clones and lacks some. This sample carries approximately 220,000 clones, about 83% of them seen once, and the ten largest clones take 2.5%. Sequenced material: peripheral blood. These TCRs come from a woman aged 35 to 49 with active or convalescent COVID-19. Both conserved end residues are part of each CDR3. A D gene is named only where the DNA matches it firmly. The size entry is marked missing in some rows and otherwise reads once, few, many or a size class.

cdr3_aa cdr3_nt v_call d_call j_call clone_size
CASSPPGVFWGNTEAFF TGTGCCAGCAGCCCGCCCGGGGTGTTTTGGGGGAACACTGAAGCTTTCTTT TRBV7-8 - TRBJ1-1 -
CASSPASGAGQYF TGTGCCAGCTCACCAGCTTCGGGAGCGGGGCAGTACTTC TRBV18 - TRBJ2-7 -
CASSRPGFGSYEQYF TGTGCCAGCAGCCGACCAGGGTTCGGCTCCTACGAGCAGTACTTC TRBV3-1/TRBV3-2 - TRBJ2-7 -
CASSLRPVGGTHNEQFF TGTGCCAGCAGCTTACGGCCGGTGGGAGGTACCCACAATGAGCAGTTCTTC TRBV7-2 - TRBJ2-1 -
CASSFSGGADEQFF TGTGCCAGCAGCTTTAGCGGGGGGGCCGATGAGCAGTTCTTC TRBV7-6 TRBD2 TRBJ2-1 -
CASSQNRDSGRAFNEQFF TGTGCCAGCAGCCAAAACAGAGATAGCGGGAGGGCTTTCAATGAGCAGTTCTTC TRBV3-1/TRBV3-2 TRBD2 TRBJ2-1 few
CASSQDSAGVFEQYF TGTGCCAGCAGCCAGGATTCAGCGGGAGTTTTCGAGCAGTACTTC TRBV5-5 TRBD2 TRBJ2-7 -
CASRPGHTNTEAFF TGTGCCAGCAGACCGGGACATACGAACACTGAAGCTTTCTTT TRBV28 - TRBJ1-1 -
CASSEAFGQGPFF TGTGCCAGCAGTGAAGCCTTCGGACAGGGCCCTTTTTTT TRBV6-1 TRBD1 TRBJ2-3 -
CSVWAGVRTEAFF TGCAGCGTTTGGGCGGGGGTCCGCACTGAAGCTTTCTTT TRBV29-1 - TRBJ1-1 -
CATSDAGRGGYTF TGTGCCACCAGTGATGCAGGCCGAGGGGGCTACACCTTC TRBV24-1 - TRBJ1-2 -
CASSARTGGNTEAFF TGTGCCAGCAGCGCCCGGACAGGGGGGAACACTGAAGCTTTCTTT TRBV2 TRBD1 TRBJ1-1 once
CASSQEPGFVNEQFF TGTGCCAGCAGCCAAGAGCCAGGGTTTGTCAATGAGCAGTTCTTC TRBV4-2 - TRBJ2-1 -